The source of this T cell receptor (beta chain) is a study of T cell responses to AZD1222 COVID-19 vaccine. Whole-study context: Second-dose intervals of approximately 4 or approximately 12 weeks were pooled. General observations from the study: Among vaccine-associated CD4 TCRs, coverage spanned spike, with dominance at 160-218 and 743-854. Scientists sampled the repertoires only once the peak T cell response had passed.

Worth noting for this clone: Antigen: not known.

Germline V gene lookup returns CDR1 LGHNT and CDR2 FRNRAP. The trim removed 7 bases at V and 5 bases at J, leaving 18 bases unmatched. The CDR3 covers 17 residues. TCRdb's table, derived via immunoSEQ multiplex PCR, lists solely in-frame clones and lacks some. The sample carries approximately 80,000 clones, about 85% recorded once. The sequencing here drew on peripheral blood, taken on day 0 of AZD1222 vaccination. The rearrangement links TRBV12-5 to TRBJ1-1; 8 nucleotides line up with TRBD1. The clonotype comes from an adult in good health. The DNA for the CDR3 is TGTGCTAGTGTTCTAATGACAGGGGAGACTATTGGGACTGAAGCTTTCTTT. Translated: CASVLMTGETIGTEAFF.